These 2 T cell receptor beta chains originate from one sample sequenced in a study of cytomegalovirus exposure and HLA in healthy donors. The data were produced by immunoSEQ multiplex PCR, yet TCRdb's version contains in-frame clones alone and is incomplete. The table shows about 140,000 clones, with roughly nine tenths occurring only once. Sequenced: PBMCs. The receptors here all came from a man in his late teens or twenties in good health and CMV-seronegative.

The V call is TRBV20-1, the J call TRBJ2-3, with unresolved D. Germline V lookup: CDR1 DFQATT, CDR2 SNEGSKA (reference sequence). The CDR3 runs 11 residues. Trimming removed 7 bases at V and 5 bases at J, with 10 bases between. CDR3 in DNA: TGCAGTGTCACCTCGCGAGATACGCAGTATTTT. Translating gives CSVTSRDTQYF.

CDR3 protein: CASSLSRTGDVNYGYTF. The CDR3 DNA follows: TGTGCCAGCAGTTTAAGTAGGACAGGGGACGTTAACTATGGCTACACCTTC. This chain uses TRBV27 with TRBJ1-2; the match to TRBD1 covers 9 bases. Germline trimming cut 2 bases from V and 1 base from J; bases unmatched to any gene: 8. This CDR3 comprises 17 residues. Germline lookup yields CDR1 MNHEY and CDR2 SMNVEV (reference sequence).